The subject of this entry is one T cell receptor beta chain. This specimen comes from a study of human T cells and chemical hapten exposure. Specified time point: pre-sensitization, week 0. Specified treatment: therapeutic diphenylcyclopropenone sensitization with weekly scalp DPC. Trimming took off 7 bases at V and 0 bases at J, with 12 bases between the two ends. This CDR3 spans 15 amino acids. Per germline, CDR1 LNHDA and CDR2 SQIVND (reference sequence). TCRdb re-called the RACE reads with MiXCR, one entry per CDR3 protein. Of 150,000 to 200,000 distinct CDR3 sequences in the sample, around 30% were seen once.

The specimen was whole blood, collected in connection with sensitization to the hapten diphenylcyclopropenone (DPC). This sequence originates from a woman aged 25 to 39 with alopecia areata. Some clones in this sample may be carry-over from other donors' samples. The chain joins TRBV19 to TRBJ2-2; the D is unclear. CDR3 in amino acids: CASMPHSPNTGELFF. CDR3 coding DNA: TGTGCCAGTATGCCCCACTCACCGAACACCGGGGAGCTGTTTTTT.